This TCR beta chain was recovered during a study of cytomegalovirus exposure and HLA in healthy donors. Concerning this clone itself: Its specificity is unknown.

General observations from the study: Rare TCR sequences dominated, though some public TCRs recurred in many donors. Highly shared sequence variants in one cluster were likely a sequencing artifact.

Germline V gives CDR1 SGDLS, CDR2 YYNGEE. The CDR3 totals 14 residues. V was cut by 4 bases and J by 2 bases, with 13 bases left in between. PCR amplification relied on 60 Vbeta primers (plus 13 Jbeta primers). Clones were sequenced by immunoSEQ multiplex PCR, and TCRdb holds only the in-frame ones, with some missing. Of approximately 140,000 clones in the sample, 80% are singletons; the top ten hold 2% to 2.5%. Despite likely unrecorded immune exposures, the donors were nominally healthy at the time of sampling. Sequencing was carried out using PBMCs. The clonotype comes from a man aged 30 to 39 in good health and CMV-seronegative. V and J are TRBV9 and TRBJ2-7, with no clear D. The CDR3 sequence: CASSPRVPPYEQYF. The CDR3 bases are TGTGCCAGCAGCCCACGGGTACCCCCCTACGAGCAGTACTTC. The variable domain in full, completed from reference TRBV9 and TRBJ2-7, reads DSGVTQTPKHLITATGQRVTLRCSPRSGDLSVYWYQQSLDQGLQFLIQYYNGEERAKGNILERFSAQQFPDLHSELNLSSLELGDSALYFCASSPRVPPYEQYFGPGTRLTVT.